Listed here are 25 T cell receptor beta chains from one sample, sequenced in a study of shared clonotypes between healthy human individuals. The method was immunoSEQ multiplex PCR; TCRdb's version includes in-frame clones alone and lacks a portion of them. Altogether about 980,000 clones are present, roughly 72% being singletons, with the ten largest covering about 1.5%. Source material: memory CD4+ T cells sorted from blood. Sample subset: CD45RA-negative fraction. Receptors originate from a man between 18 and 35 years old in good health.

Of note for this clone: Possible read error: a much larger clone is one base away. J is TRBJ2-1 and V is TRBV27; weak D call: TRBD1 (6 bases). Trimming took off 8 bases at V and 4 bases at J, with 9 bases between the two ends. Germline V gives CDR1 MNHEY, CDR2 SMNVEV (reference sequence). CDR3 length: 12 residues. The DNA for the CDR3 is TGTGCCAGCGGGACAAGGTACAATGAGCAGTTCTTC. This encodes CASGTRYNEQFF.

This rearrangement joins TRBV30 to TRBJ1-6, with D perhaps matching TRBD1 (6 bases). V lost 3 bases and J lost 5, with 14 bases in between. Germline CDR1 and CDR2: GTSNPN and SVGIG (reference sequence). The CDR3 covers 15 residues. This CDR3 is CAWREQGVDNSPLHF. DNA of the CDR3: TGTGCCTGGAGAGAACAGGGAGTGGATAATTCACCCCTCCACTTT.

The V call is TRBV5-4, the J call TRBJ1-2; 8 nucleotides align to TRBD1. Trimming cost V 3 bases and J 4 bases; bases outside gene matches: 11. The CDR3 spans 16 residues. The germline V gene encodes CDR1 SGHNT and CDR2 YYREEE (reference sequence). CDR3 amino acids: CASSSPLQGAGYGYTF. The CDR3 coding sequence is TGTGCCAGCAGCTCACCTCTTCAGGGGGCTGGCTATGGCTACACCTTC.

The rearrangement joins TRBV7-9 to TRBJ2-1; the match to TRBD2 covers 15 bases. This CDR3 comprises 16 residues. Germline lookup yields CDR1 SEHNR and CDR2 FQNEAQ (reference sequence). The trim removed 5 bases at V and 7 bases at J, leaving 6 bases unmatched. This CDR3 reads CASSPGLAGGQNEQFF. In nucleotides, the CDR3 is TGTGCCAGCAGCCCAGGACTAGCGGGAGGGCAGAATGAGCAGTTCTTC.

The chain is built from TRBV7-2 and TRBJ1-6; perhaps TRBD1 as D (6 bases). This CDR3 is 14 amino acids long. V was pared by 5 bases and J by 12 bases, with 17 bases between. Germline V CDR1 and CDR2: SGHTA, FQGNSA. The CDR3 spells CASSHRDTLGPLHF. The CDR3 DNA follows: TGTGCCAGCAGCCACCGGGACACCTTAGGACCCCTCCACTTT.

The chain joins TRBV2 to TRBJ1-1; 8 bases agree with TRBD1. J was trimmed by 1 base and V by 0 bases; bases with no gene match: 7. This CDR3 is built from 17 residues. The germline V gene has CDR1 SNHLY and CDR2 FYNNEI. This CDR3 reads CASSEAARGLGNTEAFF. The CDR3 DNA reads TGTGCCAGCAGTGAAGCCGCCAGGGGGCTAGGGAACACTGAAGCTTTCTTT.

This clone has ten or more counts. V is TRBV28 and J is TRBJ1-5; D uncertain. CDR1 is MDHEN, CDR2 SYDVKM, per germline. There are 15 residues in the CDR3. Trimming cost V 3 bases and J 6 bases, with 15 bases left between them. For the CDR3, the DNA is TGTGCCAGCAGTTTTGGCCAGGTTTTCTTTCAGCCCCAGCATTTT. Translating gives CASSFGQVFFQPQHF. Filled out from reference TRBV28 and TRBJ1-5, the complete variable domain reads DVKVTQSSRYLVKRTGEKVFLECVQDMDHENMFWYRQDPGLGLRLIYFSYDVKMKEKGDIPEGYSVSREKKERFSLILESASTNQTSMYLCASSFGQVFFQPQHFGDGTRLSIL.

This clone was counted a few times. The V and J genes are TRBV6-5 and TRBJ1-1; D ambiguous. This CDR3 is built from 12 residues. Trimming removed 6 bases at V and 5 bases at J, with 10 bases between. Germline-derived CDR1 and CDR2 are MNHEY and SVGAGI. CDR3 protein: CASRNGETEAFF. The CDR3, as DNA: TGTGCCAGCAGGAACGGGGAAACTGAAGCTTTCTTT.

V usage is TRBV29-1 and J usage is TRBJ2-5, with D maybe TRBD2 (6 bases). Trimming removed 2 bases from V and 5 bases from J, with 12 bases in between. This CDR3 has 13 amino acids. Germline CDR1 reads SQVTM; CDR2 reads ANQGSEA. The CDR3 DNA sequence: TGCAGCGTTGAATTCGGGACTTTTGAGACCCAGTACTTC. It specifies CSVEFGTFETQYF.

This clone was counted a few times. The genes are TRBV5-1 and TRBJ1-1, with a tentative D call TRBD1 (6 bases). The CDR3 runs 15 residues. Germline loops: CDR1 SGHRS, CDR2 YFSETQ. Trimming pared 3 bases from V and 4 bases from J, leaving 16 bases between. The CDR3: CASSSSRGGGTEAFF. The DNA of the CDR3 is TGCGCCAGCAGCTCGTCCAGGGGAGGAGGCACTGAAGCTTTCTTT.

The rearrangement uses TRBV5-4 and TRBJ2-5, with a weak D call TRBD1 (6 bases). This CDR3 region has 13 residues. Germline V gene sequence: CDR1 SGHNT, CDR2 YYREEE (reference sequence). Between the trimmed V and J ends, which lost 5 bases and 4 bases, there was a span of 12 bases. In DNA, the CDR3 is TGTGCCAGCAGAGAGGGACAAAGAGAGACCCAGTACTTC. Its translation: CASREGQRETQYF.

The rearrangement uses TRBV9 and TRBJ1-5, with a tentative D call TRBD1 (6 bases). The V end lost 2 bases, the J end lost 4 bases, and 10 bases lay between the germline ends. Germline loops: CDR1 SGDLS, CDR2 YYNGEE. This CDR3 is built from 14 residues. This CDR3 is CASSVGTLNQPQHF. The CDR3 DNA reads as TGTGCCAGCAGCGTCGGGACACTAAATCAGCCCCAGCATTTT.

The rearrangement links TRBV29-1 to TRBJ2-2, with D possibly TRBD2 on 6 matching bases. Trimming took off 3 bases at V and 5 bases at J, with 13 bases between the two ends. Per germline, CDR1 SQVTM and CDR2 ANQGSEA. The CDR3 extends over 14 amino acids. CDR3 sequence (DNA): TGCAGCGTTGAGGGCGGAGGGTTTACCGGGGAGCTGTTTTTT. It specifies CSVEGGGFTGELFF.

This clone was detected only a few times. The chain recombines TRBV5-1 with TRBJ2-1, with TRBD2 matching 12 bases. The CDR3 sequence is 14 residues long. The germline CDR1 and CDR2 sequences are SGHRS and YFSETQ. V shed 4 bases and J 6 bases; nucleotides not matched to a gene: 2. In DNA, the CDR3 is TGCGCCAGCAGCCAGGGACTAGCGGGCAATGAGCAGTTCTTC. It encodes CASSQGLAGNEQFF.

V is TRBV6-1 and J is TRBJ1-1, with D tentatively TRBD1 (5 bases). CDR3 length equals 14 residues. Deletions cut 2 bases from V and 7 bases from J, with 14 bases between. CDR1 and CDR2 from the germline V gene are MNHNS and SASEGT. The CDR3 DNA reads TGTGCCAGCAGTGAACTATGGTCAGGGCTTGAAGCTTTCTTT. This translates into CASSELWSGLEAFF.

This clone was picked up a small number of times. V is TRBV5-4 and J is TRBJ2-7; a possible D gene is TRBD2 (6 bases). CDR1 SGHNT and CDR2 YYREEE come from the germline V gene (reference sequence). V lost 1 base and J 2 bases, leaving 10 bases between the germline ends. The length of the CDR3 is 14 residues. In nucleotides, the CDR3 is TGTGCCAGCAGCTTGAGTAGCGGTCCCTACGAGCAGTACTTC. As protein: CASSLSSGPYEQYF.

The chain is built from TRBV2 and TRBJ2-1, with a possible D match to TRBD1 (5 bases). Germline V gene lookup returns CDR1 SNHLY and CDR2 FYNNEI. V was clipped by 5 bases and J by 4 bases, with 9 bases between them. This CDR3 region has 13 residues. CDR3 sequence (DNA): TGTGCCAGCAGTCAGGGATATTACAATGAGCAGTTCTTC. This codes for CASSQGYYNEQFF. The whole variable domain, remainder taken from reference TRBV2 and TRBJ2-1, is EPEVTQTPSHQVTQMGQEVILRCVPISNHLYFYWYRQILGQKVEFLVSFYNNEISEKSEIFDDQFSVERPDGSNFTLKIRSTKLEDSAMYFCASSQGYYNEQFFGPGTRLTVL.

In its sample, this clone was seen a few times. The V and J genes are TRBV7-6 and TRBJ2-7; the D gene is possibly TRBD1 (5 bases). This CDR3 spans 14 amino acids. Trimming removed 0 bases at V and 2 bases at J, with 8 bases between. Germline V CDR1 and CDR2: SGHVS, FNYEAQ. The CDR3 spells CASSLAQGTYEQYF. DNA of the CDR3: TGTGCCAGCAGCTTAGCCCAGGGAACCTACGAGCAGTACTTC.

The chain carries TRBV5-1 and TRBJ2-2; TRBD2 agrees at 8 bases. J gave up 1 base and V 2 bases, and 7 bases lay outside the gene matches. The CDR3 consists of 17 residues. CDR1 SGHRS and CDR2 YFSETQ come from the germline V gene. The CDR3 is CASSLTPGGKNTGELFF. The DNA for the CDR3 is TGCGCCAGCAGCTTAACCCCGGGGGGGAAGAACACCGGGGAGCTGTTTTTT.

This clone was recorded a few times. The chain is built from TRBV5-1 and TRBJ2-3; no firm D call. The germline gives CDR1 SGHRS, CDR2 YFSETQ. V lost 2 bases and J lost 4, with 11 bases in between. The CDR3 runs 14 residues. For the CDR3, the DNA is TGCGCCAGCAGCTTTGAACCCCCCGCAGATACGCAGTATTTT. It codes for CASSFEPPADTQYF.

The chain has TRBV19 and TRBJ2-5, with 10 bases matching TRBD2. This CDR3 has 16 residues. Germline CDR1 reads LNHDA; CDR2 reads SQIVND (reference sequence). V was pared by 3 bases and J by 5 bases, with 9 bases of the junction left unmatched. The CDR3 is CASSISGSGGFETQYF. Written as DNA, the CDR3 is TGTGCCAGTAGTATTAGTGGTAGCGGGGGGTTCGAGACCCAGTACTTC.

The chain recombines TRBV7-9 with TRBJ1-2; 8 bases fit TRBD1. The V segment lost 5 bases and the J segment 7 bases; nucleotides outside the gene matches: 9. This CDR3 spans 14 amino acids. Germline CDR1 is SEHNR and CDR2 is FQNEAQ (reference sequence). The CDR3: CASSRGQGVSGYTF. The CDR3 nucleotides are TGTGCCAGCAGCCGCGGACAGGGTGTCTCTGGCTACACCTTC.

This sequence joins TRBV29-1 and TRBJ2-3; possible D gene TRBD1, 5 bases. The ends were cut back, 6 bases at V and 3 bases at J, with 13 bases in the middle. The CDR3 sequence is 13 residues long. Germline CDR1 SQVTM, CDR2 ANQGSEA. The CDR3, as DNA: TGCAGCGTCGACAGATACCAAACAGATACGCAGTATTTT. Protein sequence: CSVDRYQTDTQYF.

A note on this clone: The germline gene is not matched at one end of the junction; a read error may be the cause. This sequence joins TRBV7-9 and TRBJ2-7, with 7 bases identical to TRBD1. The V gene's germline CDR1 is SEHNR and CDR2 FQNEAQ (reference sequence). CDR3 size: 12 residues. The CDR3 is CASSLVTGNTFF. The CDR3 region has the DNA TGTGCCAGCAGCCTAGTGACAGGGAACACATTCTTC. The entire variable domain, with the rest obtained from reference TRBV7-9 and TRBJ2-7, is as follows: DTGVSQNPRHKITKRGQNVTFRCDPISEHNRLYWYRQTLGQGPEFLTYFQNEAQLEKSRLLSDRFSAERPKGSFSTLEIQRTEQGDSAMYLCASSLVTGNTFFGPGTRLTVT.

This chain links TRBV7-2 with TRBJ2-7; 8 nucleotides align to TRBD1. The V gene end was trimmed by 2 bases and the J gene end by 8 bases; junction bases not matched to a gene: 8. Germline lookup yields CDR1 SGHTA and CDR2 FQGNSA. This CDR3 contains 14 residues. As DNA, the CDR3 is TGTGCCAGCAGCTTAATCGGACAGGGAGGTCAGCAGTACTTC. It translates to CASSLIGQGGQQYF.